This T cell receptor beta chain was obtained from a study of CD8 T cells in ankylosing spondylitis. Study observations and caveats: Previous work reported some of these motif variants in the synovial fluid and blood of reactive arthritis. What seemed typical of ankylosing spondylitis blood was a TCR beta motif built from about eight highly homologous variants. Reports say disease-linked clones showed up significantly more in matched ankylosing spondylitis synovial fluid.

J was trimmed by 0 bases and V by 5 bases; bases with no gene match: 4. Germline V CDR1 and CDR2: SGHTA, FQGNSA. CDR3 length equals 16 residues. The sample holds one count of this clonotype. What it binds is unknown. Libraries of TCR beta came from quantitative 5'-RACE with molecular barcodes. One entry per CDR3 protein, called by TCRdb with MiXCR from the 5' RACE reads. The repertoire holds some 87,000 distinct CDR3 sequences, with roughly 27% as singletons. This chain connects TRBV7-2 to TRBJ2-3; 11 bases match TRBD2. The sequence was obtained from a male donor with ankylosing spondylitis or in good health (not recorded which). The sequencing sample was made of blood, either unsorted or a sorted T cell fraction (not recorded which). CDR3 amino acids: CASSPLAGGSTDTQYF. Written as DNA, the CDR3 is TGTGCCAGCAGCCCCTTAGCGGGGGGGAGCACAGATACGCAGTATTTT.